Listed here are 4 T cell receptor beta chains from one sample, sequenced in a study of blood T cell repertoires in COVID-19. Data came from immunoSEQ multiplex PCR; TCRdb stores just in-frame clones and leaves some out. The table lists approximately 230,000 clones, around 80% of them singletons, with 14% to 15% in the top ten. Material for sequencing was PBMCs or T cells enriched from blood (not recorded which). Every receptor here comes from a man in his forties who had recovered from COVID-19.

The gene calls are TRBV29-1 and TRBJ2-2; TRBD2 agrees at 7 bases. The CDR3 is 15 amino acids. V shed 4 bases, J shed 4 bases, and the junction held 9 bases outside the gene matches. From germline, CDR1 is SQVTM and CDR2 ANQGSEA. DNA of the CDR3: TGCAGCGTTGGGACTAGTAAAACGGGCACCGGGGAGCTGTTTTTT. Translating gives CSVGTSKTGTGELFF.

The J gene is TRBJ2-1, the V gene TRBV5-1; D is unresolved. The CDR3 has 15 amino acids. V was trimmed by 0 bases and J by 1 base, leaving 8 bases between them. From germline, CDR1 is SGHRS and CDR2 YFSETQ. CDR3 in DNA: TGCGCCAGCAGCTTGGTCGCACTATCCTACAATGAGCAGTTCTTC. Protein product: CASSLVALSYNEQFF.

The genes are TRBV29-1 and TRBJ1-3; D not certain. CDR1 and CDR2 from the germline V gene are SQVTM and ANQGSEA. V was cut by 8 bases and J by 3 bases, with 8 bases left in between. This CDR3 comprises 11 residues. The CDR3 loop reads CSSSHGNTIYF. Here the CDR3 DNA reads TGCAGCTCTAGCCATGGAAACACCATATATTTT.

This sequence joins TRBV4-1 and TRBJ2-3; tentative D call: TRBD2 (6 bases). The V gene's germline CDR1 is MGHRA and CDR2 YSYEKL. V was trimmed by 4 bases and J by 0 bases, leaving 11 bases between them. This CDR3 has 15 amino acids. The CDR3 here is CASSRSGTSTDTQYF. CDR3 bases: TGCGCCAGCAGCCGGTCCGGGACTAGCACAGATACGCAGTATTTT.